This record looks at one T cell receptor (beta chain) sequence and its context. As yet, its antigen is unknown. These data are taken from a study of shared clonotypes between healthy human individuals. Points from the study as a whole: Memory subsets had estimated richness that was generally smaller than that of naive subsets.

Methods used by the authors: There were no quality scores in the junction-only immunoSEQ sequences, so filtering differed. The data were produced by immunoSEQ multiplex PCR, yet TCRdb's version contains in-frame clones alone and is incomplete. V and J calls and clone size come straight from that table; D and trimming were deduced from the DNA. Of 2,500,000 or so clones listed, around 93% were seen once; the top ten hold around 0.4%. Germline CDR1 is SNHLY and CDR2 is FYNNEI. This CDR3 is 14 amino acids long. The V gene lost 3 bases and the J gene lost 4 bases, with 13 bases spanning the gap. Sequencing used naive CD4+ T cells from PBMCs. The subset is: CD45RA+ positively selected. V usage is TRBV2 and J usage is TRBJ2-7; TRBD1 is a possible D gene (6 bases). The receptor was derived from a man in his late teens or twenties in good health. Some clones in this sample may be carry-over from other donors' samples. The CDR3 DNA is TGTGCCAGCAGTGATAGAACAGGGTCTTACGAGCAGTACTTC. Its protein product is CASSDRTGSYEQYF.